The rows below give T cell receptor beta chains drawn from one sample of a study of shared clonotypes between healthy human individuals. Method: immunoSEQ multiplex PCR; TCRdb's copy keeps in-frame clones and lacks some. There are a few hundred thousand clones in the sample; around 78% occur only once, and 12% lies in the top ten. The material sequenced was PBMCs. All receptors come from a woman in her thirties or forties in good health. Some clones in this sample may be carry-over from other donors' samples. CDR3s include the opening cysteine and the closing phenylalanine or tryptophan. The D gene is left open where the match is weak. Size is omitted from some rows. Given values are once, few, many or a class for expanded clones.

CASSLGQVNEKLFF	TGCGCCAGCAGCTTGGGACAGGTTAATGAAAAACTGTTTTTT	TRBJ1-4	-	many	TRBV5-1
CAGNRGRSEQYF	TGTGCCGGCAACAGGGGGCGTAGCGAGCAGTACTTC	TRBJ2-7	TRBD1	-	TRBV2
CASSYSGGNYEQYF	TGTGCCAGCAGTTACTCCGGGGGGAACTACGAGCAGTACTTC	TRBJ2-7	TRBD2	many	TRBV6-6
CASSFRRESTEAFF	TGTGCCAGCAGCTTTCGCCGGGAGAGCACTGAAGCTTTCTTT	TRBJ1-1	-	-	TRBV11-2
CASSHYSSGTPNTGELFF	TGTGCCAGCAGCCACTATTCGTCCGGGACTCCCAACACCGGGGAGCTGTTTTTT	TRBJ2-2	-	-	TRBV27
CASSVGSSYNEQFF	TGTGCCAGCAGCGTAGGATCCTCCTACAATGAGCAGTTCTTC	TRBJ2-1	-	-	TRBV9
CASSGRGQGTNEKLFF	TGTGCCAGCAGCGGAAGGGGGCAGGGAACTAATGAAAAACTGTTTTTT	TRBJ1-4	TRBD1	many	TRBV7-2
CASSPERVAGGGQETQYF	TGTGCCAGCAGCCCAGAGAGGGTGGCAGGAGGCGGGCAAGAGACCCAGTACTTC	TRBJ2-5	-	-	TRBV11-1
CASSQQDLHEQYF	TGTGCCAGCAGCCAGCAGGACTTGCACGAGCAGTACTTC	TRBJ2-7	-	-	TRBV28
CASSVAESSYNEQFF	TGTGCCAGCAGCGTAGCGGAGAGCTCCTACAATGAGCAGTTCTTC	TRBJ2-1	-	few	TRBV9
CATLAGAPYEQYF	TGTGCCACCCTAGCGGGGGCCCCCTACGAGCAGTACTTC	TRBJ2-7	TRBD2	few	TRBV27
CSAGLPYEQYF	TGCAGTGCTGGACTCCCCTACGAGCAGTACTTC	TRBJ2-7	-	few	TRBV20-1
CASSLRPSSYNEQFF	TGTGCCAGCAGCTTACGGCCGAGCTCCTACAATGAGCAGTTCTTC	TRBJ2-1	-	once	TRBV11-3
CASRLAGSGTDTQYF	TGTGCCAGCAGACTAGCGGGATCGGGCACAGATACGCAGTATTTT	TRBJ2-3	TRBD2	-	TRBV19
CASSQGWDNEQFF	TGTGCCAGCAGCCAAGGGTGGGACAATGAGCAGTTCTTC	TRBJ2-1	-	-	TRBV14
CASSQIAGGPTDTQYF	TGTGCCAGCAGCCAAATAGCGGGAGGCCCCACAGATACGCAGTATTTT	TRBJ2-3	TRBD2	-	TRBV4-2
CASSPGASLSYNEQFF	TGTGCCAGCAGCCCGGGAGCTAGTCTCTCCTACAATGAGCAGTTCTTC	TRBJ2-1	-	once	TRBV11-2
CATSRVGREGPSSQETQYF	TGTGCCACCAGCAGAGTAGGTCGGGAGGGCCCCTCGAGCCAAGAGACCCAGTACTTC	TRBJ2-5	TRBD2	-	TRBV15
CANTTNRSEQYF	TGTGCCAACACGACAAATAGGTCCGAGCAGTACTTC	TRBJ2-7	-	-	TRBV27
CAGSLNTEAFF	TGTGCCGGATCCTTGAACACTGAAGCTTTCTTT	TRBJ1-1	-	once	TRBV30
CAWSVEDSYGYTF	TGTGCCTGGAGTGTAGAGGACAGCTATGGCTACACCTTC	TRBJ1-2	-	-	TRBV30
CASSLQGMNTEAFF	TGTGCCAGCAGCTTACAGGGTATGAACACTGAAGCTTTCTTT	TRBJ1-1	-	-	TRBV11-1
CASSLVAGPSEAFF	TGCGCCAGCAGCTTGGTCGCAGGCCCTAGTGAAGCTTTCTTT	TRBJ1-1	-	-	TRBV5-1
CASSLATGNTEAFF	TGTGCCAGCAGTCTAGCGACAGGCAACACTGAAGCCTTCTTT	TRBJ1-1	-	-	TRBV6-6
CASSLVAGTHGYTF	TGTGCCAGCAGCTTAGTCGCCGGGACTCACGGCTACACCTTC	TRBJ1-2	-	-	TRBV7-6
CASSSVVRRGTGELFF	TGTGCCAGCAGTTCCGTGGTACGAAGAGGGACCGGGGAGCTGTTTTTT	TRBJ2-2	-	-	TRBV6-5
CASSLEVAGSGELFF	TGTGCCAGCAGCTTGGAGGTTGCAGGGTCCGGGGAGCTGTTTTTT	TRBJ2-2	-	many	TRBV5-5
CASSTSGREYNEQFF	TGTGCCAGCAGCACTAGCGGGAGGGAGTACAATGAGCAGTTCTTC	TRBJ2-1	TRBD2	-	TRBV5-6
CASGADGGDTDTQYF	TGTGCCAGCGGAGCGGACGGCGGAGACACAGATACGCAGTATTTT	TRBJ2-3	-	-	TRBV5-4
CASSPGLAVGGPYEQYF	TGCGCCAGCAGCCCCGGACTAGCGGTGGGGGGGCCCTACGAGCAGTACTTC	TRBJ2-7	TRBD2	-	TRBV5-1
CASRTSLSGSTDEQFF	TGCGCCAGCAGAACCTCTCTTAGCGGGAGTACGGATGAGCAGTTCTTC	TRBJ2-1	TRBD2	-	TRBV5-1
CSVETSGIYEQYF	TGCAGCGTTGAGACTAGCGGGATCTACGAGCAGTACTTC	TRBJ2-7	TRBD2	-	TRBV29-1
CASSPPTPNIQYF	TGTGCCAGCTCACCACCGACCCCAAACATTCAGTACTTC	TRBJ2-4	-	-	TRBV18
CASSGRGQLPGYTF	TGTGCCAGCAGTGGGAGGGGACAACTCCCTGGCTACACCTTC	TRBJ1-2	-	-	TRBV25-1
CASSLRGPSRNEQFF	TGTGCCAGCAGCTTAAGGGGGCCCTCCCGGAATGAGCAGTTCTTC	TRBJ2-1	TRBD1	-	TRBV7-8
CASSPRLAGGPIDTQYF	TGTGCCAGCAGCCCCCGTCTAGCGGGAGGGCCTATAGATACGCAGTATTTT	TRBJ2-3	TRBD2	once	TRBV9
CASSQDLGQHYGYTF	TGCGCCAGCAGCCAAGATTTGGGCCAGCATTATGGCTACACCTTC	TRBJ1-2	-	-	TRBV4-1
CSVGLAYSYEQCF	TGCAGCGTAGGACTAGCCTACTCCTACGAGCAGTGCTTC	TRBJ2-7	TRBD2	-	TRBV29-1
CASSPISQGRSSGNTIYF	TGTGCCAGCTCACCGATCTCACAGGGCCGAAGCTCTGGAAACACCATATATTTT	TRBJ1-3	-	-	TRBV18
CAWCPGTGGEKLFF	TGTGCCTGGTGCCCCGGGACAGGGGGCGAAAAACTGTTTTTT	TRBJ1-4	TRBD1	once	TRBV30
CSVARGDTQYF	TGCAGCGTTGCTAGGGGGGATACGCAGTATTTT	TRBJ2-3	-	-	TRBV29-1
CAWSAQQVAFF	TGTGCCTGGAGTGCTCAACAGGTTGCTTTCTTT	TRBJ1-1	-	few	TRBV30
CASSPLGGQLTNYGYTF	TGCGCCAGCAGCCCGTTGGGAGGACAGTTGACCAACTATGGCTACACCTTC	TRBJ1-2	-	-	TRBV4-1
CASSLEMNTEAFF	TGTGCCAGCAGCTTGGAAATGAACACTGAAGCTTTCTTT	TRBJ1-1	-	-	TRBV7-9
CSSQGNSPLHF	TGCAGTAGTCAGGGGAATTCACCCCTCCACTTT	TRBJ1-6	-	-	TRBV20-1
CASSYSWGFGNTIYF	TGTGCCAGCAGTTACTCGTGGGGGTTTGGAAACACCATATATTTT	TRBJ1-3	-	-	TRBV6-5
CASSEGQGWFHQPQHF	TGTGCCAGCAGTGAAGGACAGGGGTGGTTCCATCAGCCCCAGCATTTT	TRBJ1-5	TRBD1	-	TRBV6-1
CASSIRLGTYEQYF	TGTGCCAGTAGTATCCGTCTAGGGACCTACGAGCAGTACTTC	TRBJ2-7	-	-	TRBV19
CATSSEAGYGYTF	TGTGCCACCAGCAGTGAGGCTGGCTATGGCTACACCTTC	TRBJ1-2	-	-	TRBV15
CASSQAGAETQYF	TGTGCCAGCAGCCAAGCGGGGGCGGAGACCCAGTACTTC	TRBJ2-5	TRBD2	-	TRBV7-9
CASSRLAGDFNEQFF	TGTGCCAGCAGCCGACTAGCGGGAGATTTCAATGAGCAGTTCTTC	TRBJ2-1	TRBD2	-	TRBV6-5
CAWRRGPEKLFF	TGTGCCTGGAGGAGAGGGCCTGAAAAACTGTTTTTT	TRBJ1-4	-	-	TRBV30
CASSPGPGLNSVEQYF	TGTGCCAGCAGCCCCGGACCGGGACTGAACTCGGTCGAGCAGTACTTC	TRBJ2-7	-	-	TRBV21-1